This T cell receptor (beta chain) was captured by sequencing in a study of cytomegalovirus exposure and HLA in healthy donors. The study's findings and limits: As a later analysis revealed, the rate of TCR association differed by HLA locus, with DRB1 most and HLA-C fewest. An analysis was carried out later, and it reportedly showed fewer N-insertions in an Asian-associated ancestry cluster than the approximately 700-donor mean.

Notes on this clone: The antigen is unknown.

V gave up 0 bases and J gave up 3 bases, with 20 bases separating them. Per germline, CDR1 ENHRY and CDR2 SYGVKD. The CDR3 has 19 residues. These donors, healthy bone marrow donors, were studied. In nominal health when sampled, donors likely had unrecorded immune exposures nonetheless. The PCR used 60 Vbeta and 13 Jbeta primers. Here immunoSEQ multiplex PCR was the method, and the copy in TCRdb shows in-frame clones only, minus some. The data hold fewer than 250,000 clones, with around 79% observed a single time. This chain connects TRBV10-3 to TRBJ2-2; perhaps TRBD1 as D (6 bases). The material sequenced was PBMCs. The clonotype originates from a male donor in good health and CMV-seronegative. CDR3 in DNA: TGTGCCATCAGTGAGTCTTACCAGGCCAGGGGCCATCACACCGGGGAGCTGTTTTTT. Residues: CAISESYQARGHHTGELFF.